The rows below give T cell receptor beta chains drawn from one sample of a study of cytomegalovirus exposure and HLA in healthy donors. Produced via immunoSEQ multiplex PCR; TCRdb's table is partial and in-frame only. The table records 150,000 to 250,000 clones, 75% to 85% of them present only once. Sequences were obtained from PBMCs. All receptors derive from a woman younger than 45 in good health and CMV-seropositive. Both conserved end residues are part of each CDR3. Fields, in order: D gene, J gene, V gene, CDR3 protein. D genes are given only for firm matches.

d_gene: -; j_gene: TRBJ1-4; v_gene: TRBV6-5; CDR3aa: CASRFGGKLFF
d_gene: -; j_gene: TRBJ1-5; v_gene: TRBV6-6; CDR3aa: CATRQESDSNQPQHF
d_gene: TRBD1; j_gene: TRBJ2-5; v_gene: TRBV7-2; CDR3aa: CASSLGGQGLETQYF
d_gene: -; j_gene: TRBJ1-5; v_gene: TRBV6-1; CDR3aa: CASSLERKGNQPQHF
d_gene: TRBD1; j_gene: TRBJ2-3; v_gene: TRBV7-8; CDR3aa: CASSLIQGATTDTQYF
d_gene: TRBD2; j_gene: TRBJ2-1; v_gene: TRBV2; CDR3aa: CASSDGGSGYNEQFF
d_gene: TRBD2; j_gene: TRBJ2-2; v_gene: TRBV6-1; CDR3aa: CASSGQGTSGRVVGELFF
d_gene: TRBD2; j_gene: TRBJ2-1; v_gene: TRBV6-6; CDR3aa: CASRREGRNEQFF
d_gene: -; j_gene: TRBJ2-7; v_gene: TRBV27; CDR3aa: CASSLLTTSYEQYF
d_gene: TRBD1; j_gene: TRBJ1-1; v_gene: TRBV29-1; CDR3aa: CSVPGTDGTRNTEAFF
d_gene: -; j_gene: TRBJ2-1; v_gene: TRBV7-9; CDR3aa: CATLDLYNEQFF
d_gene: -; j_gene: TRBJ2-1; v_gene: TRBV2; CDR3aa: CASRDSYNEQFF
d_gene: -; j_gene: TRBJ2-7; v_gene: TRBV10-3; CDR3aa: CAISEGPPGGGGEQYF
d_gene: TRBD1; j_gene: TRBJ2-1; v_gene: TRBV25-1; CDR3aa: CASTDPGQANNEQFF
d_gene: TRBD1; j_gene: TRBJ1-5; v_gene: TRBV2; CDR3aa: CASSRGQGGNQPQHF
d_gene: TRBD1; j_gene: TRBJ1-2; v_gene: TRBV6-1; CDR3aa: CASSESGGWYGYTF
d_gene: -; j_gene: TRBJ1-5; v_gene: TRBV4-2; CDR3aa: CASSQDRNQPQHF
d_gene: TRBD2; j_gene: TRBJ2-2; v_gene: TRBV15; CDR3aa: CATSSASGRAPTGELFF
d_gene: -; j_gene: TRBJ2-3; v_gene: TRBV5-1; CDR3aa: CASSLVPGRTDTQYF
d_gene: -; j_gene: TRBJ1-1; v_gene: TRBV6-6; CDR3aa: CASRALDWTEAFF
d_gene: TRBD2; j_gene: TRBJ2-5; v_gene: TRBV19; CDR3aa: CASSSLTSGSGETQYF
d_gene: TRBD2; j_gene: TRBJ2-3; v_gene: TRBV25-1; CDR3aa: CASSDSGSIGDTQYF
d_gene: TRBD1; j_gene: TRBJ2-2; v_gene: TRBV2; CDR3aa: CASQPGQAGTGELFF
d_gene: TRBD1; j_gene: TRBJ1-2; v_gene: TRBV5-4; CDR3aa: CASSLTGQGFYGYTF
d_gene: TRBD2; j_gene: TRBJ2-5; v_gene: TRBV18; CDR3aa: CASSRGTSSGETQYF
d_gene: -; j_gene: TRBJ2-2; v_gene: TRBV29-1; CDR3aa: CSVVMAAHTGELFF
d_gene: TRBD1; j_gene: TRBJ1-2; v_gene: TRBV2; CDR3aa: CASTGGKGQRQPYGYTF
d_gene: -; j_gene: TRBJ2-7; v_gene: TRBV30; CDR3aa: CASAQGGVAEQYF
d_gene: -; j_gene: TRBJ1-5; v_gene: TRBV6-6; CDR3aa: CASTTGQHNQPQHF
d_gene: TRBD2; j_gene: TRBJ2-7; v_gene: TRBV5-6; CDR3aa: CASSLARRTSGYEQYF
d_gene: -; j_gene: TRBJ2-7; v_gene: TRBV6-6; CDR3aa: CASSTGYHEQYF
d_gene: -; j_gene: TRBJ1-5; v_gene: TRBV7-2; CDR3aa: CASSFVSQGRQPQHF
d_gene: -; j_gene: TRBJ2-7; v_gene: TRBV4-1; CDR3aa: CASSQEITLTSHEQYF
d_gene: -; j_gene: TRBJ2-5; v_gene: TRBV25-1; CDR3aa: CASSGEETQYF
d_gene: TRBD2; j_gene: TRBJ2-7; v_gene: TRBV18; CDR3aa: CASSSTGTSEYEQYF
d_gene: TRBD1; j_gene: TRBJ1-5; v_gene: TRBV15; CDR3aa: CATSRRDRDDRRGNQPQHF
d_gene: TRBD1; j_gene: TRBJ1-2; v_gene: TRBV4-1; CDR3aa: CASSARTGLHNYGYTF
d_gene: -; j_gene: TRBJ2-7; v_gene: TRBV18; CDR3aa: CASSPTSRYYNYEQYF
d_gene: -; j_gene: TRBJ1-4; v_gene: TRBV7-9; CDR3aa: CASSAYRGTTNEKLFF
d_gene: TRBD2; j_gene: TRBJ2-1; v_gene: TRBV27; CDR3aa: CASSLEGLAGANNEQFF
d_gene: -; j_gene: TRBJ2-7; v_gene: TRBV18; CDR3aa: CASSERLATPYEQYF
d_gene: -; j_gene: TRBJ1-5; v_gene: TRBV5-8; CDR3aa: CASSLGSGYGLGLYQPQHF
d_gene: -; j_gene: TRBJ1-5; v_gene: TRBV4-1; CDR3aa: CASSQGGFVLTGQPQHF
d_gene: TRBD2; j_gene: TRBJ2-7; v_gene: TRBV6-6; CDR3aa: CASSSPGSGRASEQYF
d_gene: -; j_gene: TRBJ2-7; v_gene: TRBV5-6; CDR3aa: CASSSYRDSLRQYF
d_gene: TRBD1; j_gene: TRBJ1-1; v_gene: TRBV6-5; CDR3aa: CASRSPGQKITEAFF
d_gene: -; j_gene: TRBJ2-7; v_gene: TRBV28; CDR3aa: CASSSNGRGLELEQYF
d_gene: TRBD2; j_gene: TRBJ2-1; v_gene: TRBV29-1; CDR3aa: CSVQPWTSHEQLYNEQFF
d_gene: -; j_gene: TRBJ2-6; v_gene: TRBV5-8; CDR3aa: CASSRWMGATGANVLTF
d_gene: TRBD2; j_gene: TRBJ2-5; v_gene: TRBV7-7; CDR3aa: CASGTRAQETQYF
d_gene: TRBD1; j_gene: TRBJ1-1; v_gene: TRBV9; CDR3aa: CASSMTGDPRAFF
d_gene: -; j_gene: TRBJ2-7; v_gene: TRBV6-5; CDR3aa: CASTPPGVSYEQYF
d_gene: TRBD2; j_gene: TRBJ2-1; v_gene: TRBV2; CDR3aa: CASGLAGGTKDEQFF
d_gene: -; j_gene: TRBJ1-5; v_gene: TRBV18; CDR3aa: CASSRERDQPQHF
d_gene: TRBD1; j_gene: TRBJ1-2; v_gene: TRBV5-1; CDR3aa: CASSLRGGAPDGYTF